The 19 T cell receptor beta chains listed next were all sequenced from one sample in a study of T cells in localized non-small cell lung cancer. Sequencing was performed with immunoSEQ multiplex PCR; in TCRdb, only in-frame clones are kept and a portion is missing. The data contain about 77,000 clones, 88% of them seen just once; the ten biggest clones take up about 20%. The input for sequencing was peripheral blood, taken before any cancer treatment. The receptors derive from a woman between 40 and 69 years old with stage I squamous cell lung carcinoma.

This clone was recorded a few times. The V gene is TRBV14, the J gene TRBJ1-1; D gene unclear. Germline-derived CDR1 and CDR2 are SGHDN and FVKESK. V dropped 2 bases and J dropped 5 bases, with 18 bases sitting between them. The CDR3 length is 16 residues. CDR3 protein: CASSQRGARELTEAFF. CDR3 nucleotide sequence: TGTGCCAGCAGCCAACGCGGCGCGAGAGAACTGACTGAAGCTTTCTTT.

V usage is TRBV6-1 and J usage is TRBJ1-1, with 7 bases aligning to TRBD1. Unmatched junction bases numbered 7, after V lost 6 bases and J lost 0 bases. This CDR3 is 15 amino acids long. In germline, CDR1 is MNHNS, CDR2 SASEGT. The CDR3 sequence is CASRVGQRMNTEAFF. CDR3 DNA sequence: TGTGCCAGCAGGGTGGGACAGCGGATGAACACTGAAGCTTTCTTT.

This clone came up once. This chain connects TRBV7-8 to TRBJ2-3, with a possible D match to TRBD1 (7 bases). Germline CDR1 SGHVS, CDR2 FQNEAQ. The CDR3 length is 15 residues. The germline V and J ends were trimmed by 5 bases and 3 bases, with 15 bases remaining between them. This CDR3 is CASSPAGQMTDTQYF. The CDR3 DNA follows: TGTGCCAGCAGCCCTGCGGGACAGATGACAGATACGCAGTATTTT.

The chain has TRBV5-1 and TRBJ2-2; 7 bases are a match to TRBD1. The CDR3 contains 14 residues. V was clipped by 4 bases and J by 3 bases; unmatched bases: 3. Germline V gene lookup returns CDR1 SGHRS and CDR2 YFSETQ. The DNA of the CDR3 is TGCGCCAGCAGCATTGACAGGGACACCGGGGAGCTGTTTTTT. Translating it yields CASSIDRDTGELFF.

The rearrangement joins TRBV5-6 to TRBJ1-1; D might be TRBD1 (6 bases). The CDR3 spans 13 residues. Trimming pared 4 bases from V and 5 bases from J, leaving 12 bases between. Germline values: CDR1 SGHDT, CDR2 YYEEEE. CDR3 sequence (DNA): TGTGCCAGCAGCGTGAACAGGGTTACTGAAGCTTTCTTT. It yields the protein CASSVNRVTEAFF.

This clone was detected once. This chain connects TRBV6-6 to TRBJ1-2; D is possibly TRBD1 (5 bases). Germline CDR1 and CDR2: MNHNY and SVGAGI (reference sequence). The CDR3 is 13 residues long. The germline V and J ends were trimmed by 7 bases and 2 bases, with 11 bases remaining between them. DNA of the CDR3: TGTGCCAGCAACACCGGGACCAACTATGGCTACACCTTC. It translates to CASNTGTNYGYTF.

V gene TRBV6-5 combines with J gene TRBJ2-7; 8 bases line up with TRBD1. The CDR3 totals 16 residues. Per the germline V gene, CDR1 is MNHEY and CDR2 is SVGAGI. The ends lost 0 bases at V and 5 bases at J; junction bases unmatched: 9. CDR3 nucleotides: TGTGCCAGCAGTTACTCAAGCAACAGGGGGGTTAACGAGCAGTACTTC. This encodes CASSYSSNRGVNEQYF.

CDR3: CASSLGGTSNQPQHF. The CDR3 DNA sequence: TGCGCCAGCAGCTTAGGCGGGACTAGCAATCAGCCCCAGCATTTT. J is TRBJ1-5 and V is TRBV5-1; D is perhaps TRBD1 (5 bases). V lost 2 bases to trimming and J lost 0 bases, with 9 bases between them. The CDR3 covers 15 residues. Germline V CDR1 and CDR2: SGHRS, YFSETQ.

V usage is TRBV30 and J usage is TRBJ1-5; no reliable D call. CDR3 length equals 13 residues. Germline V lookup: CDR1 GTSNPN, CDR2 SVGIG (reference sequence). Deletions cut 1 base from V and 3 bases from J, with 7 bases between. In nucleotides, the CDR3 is TGTGCCTGGAGTGCGGGGTACAATCAGCCCCAGCATTTT. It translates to CAWSAGYNQPQHF.

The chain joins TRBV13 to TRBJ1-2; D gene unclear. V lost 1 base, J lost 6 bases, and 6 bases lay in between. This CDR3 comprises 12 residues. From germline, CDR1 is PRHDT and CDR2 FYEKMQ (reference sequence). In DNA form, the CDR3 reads TGTGCCAGCAGCTTAGCTGGGGATGGCTACACCTTC. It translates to CASSLAGDGYTF.

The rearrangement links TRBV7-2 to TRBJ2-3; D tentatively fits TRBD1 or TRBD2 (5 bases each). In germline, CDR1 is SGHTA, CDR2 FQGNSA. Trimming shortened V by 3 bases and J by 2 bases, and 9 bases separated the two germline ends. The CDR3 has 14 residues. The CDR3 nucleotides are TGTGCCAGCAGCTTTTTAGGGACCACAGATACGCAGTATTTT. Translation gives CASSFLGTTDTQYF.

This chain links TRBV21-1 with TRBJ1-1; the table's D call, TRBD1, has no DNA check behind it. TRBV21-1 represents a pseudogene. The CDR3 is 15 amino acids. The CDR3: CASSKARTGNTEAFF. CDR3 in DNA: TGTGCCAGCAGCAAAGCTAGGACAGGTAACACTGAAGCTTTCTTT.

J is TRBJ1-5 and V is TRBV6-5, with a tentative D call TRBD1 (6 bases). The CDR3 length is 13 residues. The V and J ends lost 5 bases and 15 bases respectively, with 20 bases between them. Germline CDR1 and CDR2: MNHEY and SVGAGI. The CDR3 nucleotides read TGTGCCAGCAGTGAAGCCCCGGGGGCGGCCGGGCATTTT. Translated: CASSEAPGAAGHF.

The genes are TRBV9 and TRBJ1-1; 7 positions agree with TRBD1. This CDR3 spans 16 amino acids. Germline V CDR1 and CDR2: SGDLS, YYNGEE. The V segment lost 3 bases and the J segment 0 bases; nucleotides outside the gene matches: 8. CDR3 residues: CASSAPRQGLNTEAFF. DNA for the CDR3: TGTGCCAGCAGCGCGCCCAGACAGGGCCTGAACACTGAAGCTTTCTTT.

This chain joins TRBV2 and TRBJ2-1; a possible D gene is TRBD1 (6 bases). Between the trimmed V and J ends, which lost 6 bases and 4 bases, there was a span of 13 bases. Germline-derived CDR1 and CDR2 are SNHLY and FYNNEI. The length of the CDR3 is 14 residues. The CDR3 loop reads CASSLQGGYNEQFF. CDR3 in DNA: TGTGCCAGCAGCCTACAGGGCGGGTACAATGAGCAGTTCTTC.

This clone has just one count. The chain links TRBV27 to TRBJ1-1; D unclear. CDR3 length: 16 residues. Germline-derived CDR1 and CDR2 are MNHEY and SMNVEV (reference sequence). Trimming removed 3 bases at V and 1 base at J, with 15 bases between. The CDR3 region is CASSFYRGSGNTEAFF. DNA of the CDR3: TGTGCCAGCAGTTTCTATAGAGGGTCTGGGAACACTGAAGCTTTCTTT.

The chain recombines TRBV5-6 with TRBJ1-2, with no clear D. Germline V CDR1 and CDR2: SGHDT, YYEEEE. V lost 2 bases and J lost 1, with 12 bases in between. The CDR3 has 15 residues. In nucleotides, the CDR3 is TGTGCCAGCAGCTTACCGGGTCTACTTAACTATGGCTACACCTTC. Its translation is CASSLPGLLNYGYTF.

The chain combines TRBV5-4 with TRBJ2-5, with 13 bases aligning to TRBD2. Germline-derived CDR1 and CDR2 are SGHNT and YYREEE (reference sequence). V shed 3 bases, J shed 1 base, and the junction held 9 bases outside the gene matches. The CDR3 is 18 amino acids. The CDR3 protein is CASSSPTGTSGIQETQYF. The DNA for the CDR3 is TGTGCCAGCAGCTCCCCAACCGGGACTAGCGGGATCCAAGAGACCCAGTACTTC.

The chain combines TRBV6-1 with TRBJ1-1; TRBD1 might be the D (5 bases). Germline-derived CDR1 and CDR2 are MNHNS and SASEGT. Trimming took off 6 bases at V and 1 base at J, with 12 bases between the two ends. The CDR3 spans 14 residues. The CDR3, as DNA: TGTGCCAGCAGCCCGGGACGGCGGAACACTGAAGCTTTCTTT. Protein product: CASSPGRRNTEAFF.